This TCR beta chain was sequenced for a study of blood T cell repertoires in COVID-19. Overall study: Samples representing acute and convalescent COVID-19 were sourced from the United States, Italy and Spain. T cells, B-cell-depleted T cells, or PBMCs supplied cDNA or gDNA.

Repertoires were generated with immunoSEQ multiplex PCR, while TCRdb's copy carries only in-frame clones and drops some. The sample has more than 120,000 clones; 70% to 90% are singletons. Germline V CDR1 and CDR2: SNHLY, FYNNEI. The V gene end was trimmed by 6 bases and the J gene end by 7 bases; junction bases not matched to a gene: 6. The length of the CDR3 is 15 residues. The sample comprised peripheral blood. The J gene is TRBJ1-4, the V gene TRBV2, with 12 bases lining up with TRBD1. This TCR was recovered from a human donor in a cohort sampled during active COVID-19. CDR3 in amino acids: CASSGDRGRPEKLFF. For the CDR3, the DNA is TGTGCCAGCAGCGGGGACAGGGGGCGACCTGAAAAACTGTTTTTT.